One sample yielded the 8 T cell receptor beta chains listed below, sequenced in a study of STAT5B mutations in CD4+ large granular lymphocyte leukemia. TCRdb's table, derived via immunoSEQ multiplex PCR, lists solely in-frame clones and lacks some. This sample has roughly 48,000 clones, with 70% found just once. Sequencing was performed on CD4+ T cells from blood buffy coats. The source of these receptors is a human donor in good health.

This chain joins TRBV4-2 and TRBJ2-2; D unclear. This CDR3 has 16 residues. Trimming pared 3 bases from V and 0 bases from J, leaving 11 bases between. From germline, CDR1 is LGHNA and CDR2 YNFKEQ. The CDR3 coding sequence is TGTGCCAGCAGCCATACCGAGCAGACGAACACCGGGGAGCTGTTTTTT. As protein: CASSHTEQTNTGELFF.

The chain is built from TRBV18 and TRBJ1-1; the D is unclear. The V gene lost 0 bases and the J gene lost 1 base, with 6 bases spanning the gap. This CDR3 has 14 residues. The V gene's germline CDR1 is KGHSH and CDR2 LQKENI. This CDR3 is CASSPPGPNTEAFF. DNA for the CDR3: TGTGCCAGCTCACCACCGGGTCCGAACACTGAAGCTTTCTTT.

The V call is TRBV25-1, the J call TRBJ1-4; perhaps TRBD1 as D (6 bases). The germline V gene has CDR1 MGHDK and CDR2 SYGVNS. The length of the CDR3 is 15 residues. V shed 5 bases and J shed 0 bases, with 10 bases lying between them. CDR3 nucleotide sequence: TGTGCCAGCAGTTGGACAGCTACAACTAATGAAAAACTGTTTTTT. It translates to CASSWTATTNEKLFF.

V gene TRBV19 combines with J gene TRBJ1-2; a weak D match, TRBD1 (5 bases). CDR1 LNHDA and CDR2 SQIVND come from the germline V gene (reference sequence). V lost 7 bases and J lost 2, with 11 bases in between. The CDR3 runs to 13 residues. The CDR3 loop reads CASKMDTNYGYTF. CDR3 bases: TGTGCCAGTAAAATGGACACCAACTATGGCTACACCTTC.

The CDR3 loop is CASGRDRDYEQYF. DNA of the CDR3: TGCGCCAGCGGGAGGGACAGGGACTACGAGCAGTACTTC. This rearrangement joins TRBV5-1 to TRBJ2-7; 9 bases line up with TRBD1. The CDR3 is made up of 13 amino acids. Trimming cost V 7 bases and J 3 bases; bases outside gene matches: 5. The germline V gene has CDR1 SGHRS and CDR2 YFSETQ. Based on the CDR3 plus reference TRBV5-1 and TRBJ2-7, the full variable domain is KAGVTQTPRYLIKTRGQQVTLSCSPISGHRSVSWYQQTPGQGLQFLFEYFSETQRNKGNFPGRFSGRQFSNSRSEMNVSTLELGDSALYLCASGRDRDYEQYFGPGTRLTVT.

The gene calls are TRBV5-4 and TRBJ1-6, with 8 bases identical to TRBD1. The CDR3 spans 15 residues. Germline assignment: CDR1 SGHNT and CDR2 YYREEE (reference sequence). The J segment lost 7 bases and the V segment lost 4 bases, leaving 7 bases of the junction unmatched. Here the CDR3 DNA reads TGTGCCAGCAGCCTAGAGGACAGGGAGAATTCACCCCTCCACTTT. Its protein product is CASSLEDRENSPLHF.

The rearrangement links TRBV2 to TRBJ1-4; D is uncertain. Germline V gene sequence: CDR1 SNHLY, CDR2 FYNNEI. Trimming took 2 bases from V and 8 from J, leaving 3 bases between them. The CDR3 sequence is 11 residues long. CDR3 residues: CASSEMEKLFF. CDR3 coding DNA: TGTGCCAGCAGTGAAATGGAAAAACTGTTTTTT.

This clone was detected only a few times. The chain joins TRBV5-1 to TRBJ2-1; 12 nucleotides align to TRBD2. CDR3 length: 15 residues. With 5 bases clipped from V and 8 bases from J, the junction kept 8 bases outside the gene matches. Per germline, CDR1 SGHRS and CDR2 YFSETQ. CDR3 protein: CASSAGLAGFDEQFF. CDR3 nucleotide sequence: TGCGCCAGCAGTGCTGGACTAGCGGGATTTGATGAGCAGTTCTTC.